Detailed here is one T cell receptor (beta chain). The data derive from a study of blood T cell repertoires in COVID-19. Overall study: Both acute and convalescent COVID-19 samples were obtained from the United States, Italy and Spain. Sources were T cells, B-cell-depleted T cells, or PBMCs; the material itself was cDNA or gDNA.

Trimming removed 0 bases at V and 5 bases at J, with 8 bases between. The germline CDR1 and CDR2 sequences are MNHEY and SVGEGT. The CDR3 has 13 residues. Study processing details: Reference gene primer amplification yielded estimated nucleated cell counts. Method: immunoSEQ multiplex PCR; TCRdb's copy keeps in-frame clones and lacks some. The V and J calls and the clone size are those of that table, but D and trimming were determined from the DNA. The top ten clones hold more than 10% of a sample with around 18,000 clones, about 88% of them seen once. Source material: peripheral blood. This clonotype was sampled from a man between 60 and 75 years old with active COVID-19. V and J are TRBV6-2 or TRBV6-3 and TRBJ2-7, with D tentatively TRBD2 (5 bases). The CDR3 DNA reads TGTGCCAGCAGTTACTCGAGGGTTCACGAGCAGTACTTC. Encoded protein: CASSYSRVHEQYF.